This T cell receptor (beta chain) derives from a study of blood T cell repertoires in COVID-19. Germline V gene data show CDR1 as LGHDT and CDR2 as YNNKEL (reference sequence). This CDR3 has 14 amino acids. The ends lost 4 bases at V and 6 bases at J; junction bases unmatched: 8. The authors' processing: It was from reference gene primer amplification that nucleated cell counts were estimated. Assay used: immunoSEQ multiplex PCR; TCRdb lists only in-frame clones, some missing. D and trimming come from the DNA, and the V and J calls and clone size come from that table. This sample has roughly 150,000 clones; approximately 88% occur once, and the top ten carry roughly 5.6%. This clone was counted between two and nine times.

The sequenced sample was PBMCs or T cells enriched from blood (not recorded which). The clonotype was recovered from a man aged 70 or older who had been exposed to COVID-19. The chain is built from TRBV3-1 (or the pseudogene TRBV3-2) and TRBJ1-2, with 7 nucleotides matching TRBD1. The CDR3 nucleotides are TGTGCCAGCAGCCGCCGACAGGGTAGTGATGGCTACACCTTC. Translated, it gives CASSRRQGSDGYTF.